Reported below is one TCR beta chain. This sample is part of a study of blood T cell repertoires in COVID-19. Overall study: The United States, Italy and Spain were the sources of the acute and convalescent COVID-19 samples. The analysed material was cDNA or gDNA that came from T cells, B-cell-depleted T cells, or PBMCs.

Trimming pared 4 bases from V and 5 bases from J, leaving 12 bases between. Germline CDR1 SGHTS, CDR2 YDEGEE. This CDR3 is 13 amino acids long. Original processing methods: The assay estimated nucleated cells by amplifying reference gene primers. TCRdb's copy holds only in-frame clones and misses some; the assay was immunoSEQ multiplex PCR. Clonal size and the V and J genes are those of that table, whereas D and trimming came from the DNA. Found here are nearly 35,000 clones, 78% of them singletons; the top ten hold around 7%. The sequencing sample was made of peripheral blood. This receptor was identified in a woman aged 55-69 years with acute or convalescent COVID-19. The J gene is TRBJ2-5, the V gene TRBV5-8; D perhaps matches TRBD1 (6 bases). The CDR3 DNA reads TGTGCCAGCAGCGGTGGGGACAAGGAGACCCAGTACTTC. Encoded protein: CASSGGDKETQYF.